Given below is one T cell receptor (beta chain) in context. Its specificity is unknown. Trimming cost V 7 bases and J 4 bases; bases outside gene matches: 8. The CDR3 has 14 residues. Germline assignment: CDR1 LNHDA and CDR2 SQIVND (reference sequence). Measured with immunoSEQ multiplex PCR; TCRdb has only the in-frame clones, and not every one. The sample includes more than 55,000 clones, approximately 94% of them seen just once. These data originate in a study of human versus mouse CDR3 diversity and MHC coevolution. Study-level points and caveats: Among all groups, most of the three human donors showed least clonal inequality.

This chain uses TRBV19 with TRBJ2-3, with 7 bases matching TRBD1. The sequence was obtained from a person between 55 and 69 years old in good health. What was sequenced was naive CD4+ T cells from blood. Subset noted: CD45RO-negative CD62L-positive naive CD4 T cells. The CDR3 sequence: CASKDRRSADTQYF. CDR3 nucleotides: TGTGCCAGTAAGGACAGGCGGTCGGCAGATACGCAGTATTTT.